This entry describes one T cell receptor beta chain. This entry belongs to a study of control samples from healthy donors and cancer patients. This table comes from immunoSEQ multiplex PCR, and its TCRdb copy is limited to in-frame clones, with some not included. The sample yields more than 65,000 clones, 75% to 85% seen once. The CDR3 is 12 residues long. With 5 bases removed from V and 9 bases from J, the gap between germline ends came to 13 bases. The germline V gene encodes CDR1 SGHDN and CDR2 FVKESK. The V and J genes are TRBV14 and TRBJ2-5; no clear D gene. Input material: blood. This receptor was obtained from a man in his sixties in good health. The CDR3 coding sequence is TGTGCCAGCAGCTCTGGGGTTGTGGCCCAGTACTTC. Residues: CASSSGVVAQYF.